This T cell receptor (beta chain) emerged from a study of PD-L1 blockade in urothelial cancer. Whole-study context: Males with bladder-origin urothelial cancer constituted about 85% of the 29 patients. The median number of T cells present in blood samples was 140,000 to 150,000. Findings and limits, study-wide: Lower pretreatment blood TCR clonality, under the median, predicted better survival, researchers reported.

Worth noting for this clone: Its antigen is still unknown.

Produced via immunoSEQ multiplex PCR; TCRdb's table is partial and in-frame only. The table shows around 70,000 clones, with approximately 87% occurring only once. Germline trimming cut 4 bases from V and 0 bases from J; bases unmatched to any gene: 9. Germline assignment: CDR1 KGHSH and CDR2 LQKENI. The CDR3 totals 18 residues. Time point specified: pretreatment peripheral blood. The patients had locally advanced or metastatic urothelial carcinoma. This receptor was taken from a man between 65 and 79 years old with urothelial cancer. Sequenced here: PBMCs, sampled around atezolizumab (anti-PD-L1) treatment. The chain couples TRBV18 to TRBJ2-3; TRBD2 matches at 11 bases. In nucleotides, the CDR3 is TGTGCCAGCTCACAGCAAACTAGCGGGAGCCGTAGCACAGATACGCAGTATTTT. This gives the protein CASSQQTSGSRSTDTQYF.